These 30 T cell receptor beta chains came from one sample sequenced in a study of metastatic and nonmetastatic thyroid tumors. TCRdb reprocessed the PCR reads using MiXCR. The sample includes approximately 24,000 clones, 20% to 25% of them seen just once. No patient had received any treatment before thyroid surgery. Sequenced sample: blood. All receptors derive from a male donor with papillary thyroid cancer or a benign thyroid nodule (not recorded which). Some clones in this sample may be carry-over from other donors' samples.

Note on this clone: Without the conserved terminal phenylalanine or tryptophan, this CDR3 likely stems from a read error. The rearrangement uses TRBV11-3 and TRBJ1-4; D not resolved. Germline V gives CDR1 SGHNT, CDR2 YENEEA. This CDR3 has 15 residues. The CDR3 protein is CASSLDSGSGEILFC. The CDR3 nucleotides are TGTGCCAGCAGCTTAGATTCCGGGAGTGGTGAAATACTGTTTTGT.

This clone was seen at least ten times. At one boundary the junction diverges from the germline segment, which might be a read error. This chain joins TRBV9 and TRBJ1-3, with no clear D. The CDR3 loop spans 14 amino acids. CDR1 is SGDLS and CDR2 is YYNGEE in the germline V gene. The DNA of the CDR3 is TGTGCCAGCAGCGTAGATCTAGGAGGAAGCACCATATATTTT. This sequence encodes CASSVDLGGSTIYF.

The chain combines TRBV4-1 with TRBJ2-2, with 9 bases aligning to TRBD1. V was clipped by 6 bases and J by 4 bases; unmatched bases: 6. The CDR3 has 15 amino acids. Looked up from germline, CDR1 is MGHRA and CDR2 is YSYEKL. The CDR3 protein is CASSRTGVATGELFF. In DNA, the CDR3 is TGCGCCAGCAGTCGGACAGGGGTGGCCACCGGGGAGCTGTTTTTT.

The V and J genes are TRBV20-1 and TRBJ2-1, with 11 bases that match TRBD2. Germline CDR1 DFQATT, CDR2 SNEGSKA (reference sequence). With V trimmed by 4 bases and J by 5 bases, 4 bases remained unmatched. The CDR3 extends over 14 amino acids. Written as DNA, the CDR3 is TGCAGTGCTATGGGACTAGCGGTGGACAATGAGCAGTTCTTC. Translated: CSAMGLAVDNEQFF.

This clone is medium-sized in the sample. The chain carries TRBV4-1 and TRBJ2-7; D unresolved. The ends were cut back, 2 bases at V and 2 bases at J, with 13 bases in the middle. Germline CDR1 MGHRA, CDR2 YSYEKL. The CDR3 runs 15 residues. Here the CDR3 reads CASSQQKTTAYEQYF. In nucleotides, the CDR3 is TGCGCCAGCAGCCAACAAAAGACAACCGCCTACGAGCAGTACTTC.

This chain joins TRBV20-1 and TRBJ2-1, with 7 nucleotides matching TRBD2. The CDR3 contains 14 residues. The germline V gene encodes CDR1 DFQATT and CDR2 SNEGSKA (reference sequence). With V trimmed by 7 bases and J by 4 bases, 10 bases remained unmatched. CDR3 in amino acids: CSVTAWGGYNEQFF. CDR3 coding DNA: TGCAGTGTTACGGCCTGGGGGGGATACAATGAGCAGTTCTTC.

On this clone: This likely comes from a read error, as the CDR3 has no conserved phenylalanine or tryptophan at its end. The chain recombines TRBV5-6 with TRBJ1-2; no firm D call. Trimming pared 0 bases from V and 2 bases from J, leaving 11 bases between. There are 15 residues in the CDR3. Germline values: CDR1 SGHDT, CDR2 YYEEEE. The CDR3 sequence: CASSLVGRRNYGYTL. CDR3 bases: TGTGCCAGCAGCTTGGTTGGCAGACGAAACTATGGCTACACCTTA.

This clone was recorded many times. The V call is TRBV29-1, the J call TRBJ2-7, with D possibly called TRBD1 or TRBD2 (5 bases each). This CDR3 spans 15 amino acids. Germline values: CDR1 SQVTM, CDR2 ANQGSEA. Trimming shortened V by 3 bases and J by 0 bases, and 15 bases separated the two germline ends. The CDR3 DNA follows: TGCAGCGTTGAGTTTTCGGGGCAGGGCTCCTACGAGCAGTACTTC. Encoded protein: CSVEFSGQGSYEQYF.

This clone has ten or more counts. A read error may produce the germline difference seen at one junction end. V and J are TRBV7-7 and TRBJ2-7, with D possibly being TRBD2 (5 bases). The germline V gene encodes CDR1 SSHAT and CDR2 FNYEAQ (reference sequence). CDR3 size: 15 residues. DNA for the CDR3: TGTGCTAGCAGCTCACATCTCGGGGATTCCTACGAGCAGTACTTC. Protein: CASSSHLGDSYEQYF.

Many counts were recorded for this clone. V gene TRBV6-4 combines with J gene TRBJ2-2; 8 nucleotides line up with TRBD2. This CDR3 contains 14 residues. The germline gives CDR1 MRHNA, CDR2 SNTAGT. Trimming at V came to 4 bases and at J to 3 bases, leaving 1 base not matched to a gene. As DNA, the CDR3 is TGTGCCAGCAGTGTCGGGAGGGACACCGGGGAGCTGTTTTTT. Translated, it gives CASSVGRDTGELFF.

This clone was detected ten times or more. Different DNA sequences within this sample yield the same CDR3. V is TRBV20-1 and J is TRBJ2-7; 10 bases fit TRBD1. Looked up from germline, CDR1 is DFQATT and CDR2 is SNEGSKA (reference sequence). V trimming: 3 bases; J trimming: 3 bases; junction bases outside the gene matches: 5. The CDR3 totals 14 residues. CDR3 nucleotides: TGCAGTGCTAGGGGGGACAGGGGAGACTACGAGCAGTACTTC. Translation gives CSARGDRGDYEQYF.

This clone occurred many times. The rearrangement joins TRBV9 to TRBJ2-2, with 8 bases identical to TRBD1. CDR1 is SGDLS, CDR2 YYNGEE, per germline. CDR3 length: 15 residues. V lost 0 bases, J lost 5 bases, and 3 bases stayed unmatched. The CDR3 region is CASSVVGQGTGELFF. DNA for the CDR3: TGTGCCAGCAGCGTAGTCGGACAGGGTACCGGGGAGCTGTTTTTT.

This clone came up many times. This rearrangement joins TRBV6-1 to TRBJ2-5, with unresolved D. The CDR3 is 10 amino acids. Trimming took 10 bases from V and 5 from J, leaving 8 bases between them. The germline gives CDR1 MNHNS, CDR2 SASEGT. The CDR3: CANHSETQYF. The CDR3 nucleotides read TGTGCCAACCACTCGGAGACCCAGTACTTC.

This clone was observed at least ten times. The gene calls are TRBV20-1 and TRBJ1-1; 7 bases match TRBD1. The CDR3 length is 13 residues. Germline V gene data show CDR1 as DFQATT and CDR2 as SNEGSKA (reference sequence). Trimming took 4 bases from V and 6 from J; bases not matched to a gene: 8. The chain's CDR3 is CSAKQGGFAEAFF. CDR3 coding DNA: TGCAGTGCTAAGCAGGGGGGCTTCGCTGAAGCTTTCTTT.

The sample holds many counts of this clone. This chain connects TRBV12-5 to TRBJ2-2; 15 nucleotides match TRBD2. The germline V gene encodes CDR1 LGHNT and CDR2 FRNRAP. The CDR3 has 19 residues. The J segment lost 4 bases and the V segment lost 6 bases, leaving 12 bases of the junction unmatched. The chain's CDR3 is CASGPRTSGRGPFTGELFF. CDR3 sequence (DNA): TGTGCTAGTGGCCCCCGGACTAGCGGGAGGGGACCCTTCACCGGGGAGCTGTTTTTT. The complete variable domain, with remaining parts taken from reference TRBV12-5 and TRBJ2-2, reads DARVTQTPRHKVTEMGQEVTMRCQPILGHNTVFWYRQTMMQGLELLAYFRNRAPLDDSGMPKDRFSAEMPDATLATLKIQPSEPRDSAVYFCASGPRTSGRGPFTGELFFGEGSRLTVL.

This clone was detected ten times or more. The chain couples TRBV10-3 to TRBJ1-5, with 8 bases lining up with TRBD1. This CDR3 spans 15 amino acids. Trimming took 0 bases from V and 2 from J; bases not matched to a gene: 0. Per the germline V gene, CDR1 is ENHRY and CDR2 is SYGVKD. The CDR3 protein is CAISESTGGNQPQHF. The CDR3 nucleotides read TGTGCCATCAGTGAGTCGACAGGGGGCAATCAGCCCCAGCATTTT.

This clone was seen ten or more times. This chain joins TRBV28 and TRBJ1-3; weak D call: TRBD1 (6 bases). V lost 8 bases to trimming and J lost 4 bases, with 18 bases between them. The CDR3 runs to 15 residues. Germline-derived CDR1 and CDR2 are MDHEN and SYDVKM. CDR3 region: CASGTQGRGGNTIYF. CDR3 nucleotides: TGTGCCAGCGGAACTCAGGGGCGCGGAGGAAACACCATATATTTT.

The sample holds many counts of this clone. This could be a read error, since a much larger clone is one nucleotide away. V usage is TRBV11-3 and J usage is TRBJ2-7; D call uncertain. Germline CDR1 is SGHNT and CDR2 is YENEEA. CDR3 length equals 14 residues. In DNA form, the CDR3 reads TGTGCCTGCAGCTTTGGAAGGAGCTCCTACGAGCAGTACTTC. It specifies CACSFGRSSYEQYF.

This clone has a count of ten or more. This chain links TRBV19 with TRBJ1-2; tentative D call: TRBD1 (6 bases). The CDR3 runs to 14 residues. The V gene lost 8 bases and the J gene lost 4 bases, with 17 bases spanning the gap. From germline, CDR1 is LNHDA and CDR2 SQIVND (reference sequence). The CDR3 spells CASGGQSLFYGYTF. The CDR3 DNA is TGTGCCAGTGGGGGCCAATCCCTCTTCTATGGCTACACCTTC. Filled out from reference TRBV19 and TRBJ1-2, the complete variable domain reads DGGITQSPKYLFRKEGQNVTLSCEQNLNHDAMYWYRQDPGQGLRLIYYSQIVNDFQKGDIAEGYSVSREKKESFPLTVTSAQKNPTAFYLCASGGQSLFYGYTFGSGTRLTVV.

This clone was recorded a few times. The chain joins TRBV6-1 to TRBJ1-5; D is unclear. Deletions cut 2 bases from V and 1 base from J, with 6 bases between. This CDR3 is 14 amino acids long. Germline V CDR1 and CDR2: MNHNS, SASEGT. The CDR3 DNA follows: TGTGCCAGCAGTGAACTAAGGAGCAATCAGCCCCAGCATTTT. Its translation: CASSELRSNQPQHF.

In its sample, this clone was seen many times. The V call is TRBV11-3, the J call TRBJ2-7, with D tentatively TRBD2 (5 bases). The germline CDR1 and CDR2 sequences are SGHNT and YENEEA. The V end lost 4 bases, the J end lost 3 bases, and 16 bases lay between the germline ends. CDR3 length: 15 residues. The CDR3 region is CASSSKVRVHYEQYF. DNA for the CDR3: TGTGCCAGCAGCTCAAAGGTGCGGGTACACTACGAGCAGTACTTC.

This clone has at least ten counts. This rearrangement joins TRBV19 to TRBJ1-4; D not resolved. The V gene lost 7 bases and the J gene lost 3 bases, with 15 bases spanning the gap. This CDR3 has 15 amino acids. CDR1 and CDR2 from the germline V gene are LNHDA and SQIVND (reference sequence). Here the CDR3 DNA reads TGTGCCAGTACCCACACTTATTTTTCTAATGAAAAACTGTTTTTT. The encoded protein is CASTHTYFSNEKLFF.

Concerning this clone itself: One junction end disagrees with the germline gene, perhaps due to a read error. The J gene is TRBJ1-2, the V gene TRBV12-3 or TRBV12-4, with a weak D call TRBD1 (5 bases). The CDR3 extends over 14 amino acids. CDR3 DNA sequence: TGTGCCAGCAGTTTTGACAGACGGTCCTATTGCTACACCTTC. Amino acid sequence: CASSFDRRSYCYTF.

Regarding this clone: An end of the junction differs from the germline gene, which may be a read error. The rearrangement joins TRBV11-2 to TRBJ1-1; unclear D gene. There are 14 residues in the CDR3. Germline V gene lookup returns CDR1 SGHAT and CDR2 FQNNGV. The CDR3 protein is CASSLRRSYTEAIF. The CDR3 DNA follows: TGTGCCAGCAGCTTGAGGAGGAGTTACACTGAAGCTATCTTT.

This clone was observed many times. The chain carries TRBV11-1 and TRBJ1-3; D unresolved. Germline V gene data show CDR1 as SGHAT and CDR2 as FQDESV (reference sequence). The length of the CDR3 is 13 residues. Trimming removed 6 bases from V and 0 bases from J, with 6 bases in between. The CDR3 coding sequence is TGTGCCAGCAGGGATAACTCTGGAAACACCATATATTTT. Translated, it gives CASRDNSGNTIYF.

The sample holds many counts of this clone. This sequence joins TRBV6-1 and TRBJ1-5; D is unresolved. The V gene lost 6 bases and the J gene lost 4 bases, with 10 bases spanning the gap. The CDR3 is made up of 13 amino acids. Germline V gene sequence: CDR1 MNHNS, CDR2 SASEGT. In nucleotides, the CDR3 is TGTGCCAGCAGCCAACAGATAAATCAGCCCCAGCATTTT. It yields the protein CASSQQINQPQHF.

This clone occurred many times. The chain has TRBV7-2 and TRBJ2-7, with TRBD2 matching 7 bases. J gave up 3 bases and V 4 bases, and 6 bases lay outside the gene matches. Germline lookup yields CDR1 SGHTA and CDR2 FQGNSA. CDR3 length equals 14 residues. CDR3 coding DNA: TGTGCCAGCAGCTACGGAGCGGGGCTCTACGAGCAGTACTTC. It is translated as CASSYGAGLYEQYF.

About this clone itself: A clone one base away is much larger, so this may be a read error. This sequence joins TRBV30 and TRBJ2-5; possible D gene TRBD1, 7 bases. The CDR3 runs 14 residues. V gave up 1 base and J gave up 2 bases, with 11 bases separating them. Germline loops: CDR1 GTSNPN, CDR2 SVGIG (reference sequence). CDR3 bases: TGTGCCTGGAGTGGCGGGACAGTACAAGAGACCCAGTACTTC. As protein: CAWSGGTVQETQYF.

This clone was detected ten times or more. In nucleotides, the CDR3 is TGCGCCAGCAGCCCGGGACCTTTAAATCAGCCCCAGCATTTT. Translation: CASSPGPLNQPQHF. The V call is TRBV5-1, the J call TRBJ1-5; perhaps TRBD1 as D (5 bases). V gave up 4 bases and J gave up 4 bases, with 12 bases separating them. Germline CDR1 SGHRS, CDR2 YFSETQ. This CDR3 comprises 14 residues.

This clone was observed at least ten times. The rearrangement links TRBV7-3 to TRBJ1-2; D may be TRBD1 (6 bases). CDR1 is SGHTA, CDR2 FQGTGA, per germline. This CDR3 is 15 amino acids long. Trimming shortened V by 0 bases and J by 1 base, and 9 bases separated the two germline ends. The CDR3 nucleotides read TGTGCCAGCAGCTTAACGTCAGGGGATAACTATGGCTACACCTTC. Translated: CASSLTSGDNYGYTF.